Listed below are T cell receptor beta chains from one sample, sequenced in a study of T cell responses to AZD1222 COVID-19 vaccine. Sequencing used immunoSEQ multiplex PCR; TCRdb keeps in-frame clones, though not all of them. Here the sample spans roughly 79,000 clones, 70% to 85% being singletons. Sequencing was performed on peripheral blood, taken on day 0 of AZD1222 vaccination. The receptors originated from an adult in good health. Both conserved end residues are part of each CDR3. The D gene is left open where the match is weak. The size field is filled for only some rows; it gives once, few, many or a size class.

clone_size: few
v_call: TRBV5-5
j_call: TRBJ2-3
d_call: -
cdr3_nt: TGTGCCAGCAGCTTTGATAGTAGGACAGATACGCAGTATTTT
cdr3_aa: CASSFDSRTDTQYF

clone_size: -
v_call: TRBV6-2/TRBV6-3
j_call: TRBJ2-5
d_call: -
cdr3_nt: TGTGCCAGCAGTTACGGTTACCAAGAGACCCAGTACTTC
cdr3_aa: CASSYGYQETQYF

clone_size: -
v_call: TRBV7-2
j_call: TRBJ1-4
d_call: -
cdr3_nt: TGTGCCAGCAGCTTAGTCGGACAGTCTGGTGAAAAACTGTTTTTT
cdr3_aa: CASSLVGQSGEKLFF

clone_size: -
v_call: TRBV27
j_call: TRBJ2-1
d_call: -
cdr3_nt: TGTGCCAGCAGTCTAGGACAGCTAGGGAACAATGAGCAGTTCTTC
cdr3_aa: CASSLGQLGNNEQFF

clone_size: -
v_call: TRBV4-1
j_call: TRBJ2-1
d_call: -
cdr3_nt: TGCGCCAGCAGCCCTTTGGGGGGCCAGTACAATGAGCAGTTCTTC
cdr3_aa: CASSPLGGQYNEQFF

clone_size: -
v_call: TRBV28
j_call: TRBJ2-3
d_call: -
cdr3_nt: TGTGCCAGCAGTTGGCTCCGCGCAGATACGCAGTATTTT
cdr3_aa: CASSWLRADTQYF

clone_size: -
v_call: TRBV6-5
j_call: TRBJ2-7
d_call: -
cdr3_nt: TGTGCCAGCAGTTACTCCGGATCGAACTACGAGCAGTACTTC
cdr3_aa: CASSYSGSNYEQYF

clone_size: few
v_call: TRBV7-8
j_call: TRBJ1-2
d_call: TRBD1
cdr3_nt: TGTGCCAGCAGCTCAGGGACAGCCTTTAACTATGGCTACACCTTC
cdr3_aa: CASSSGTAFNYGYTF

clone_size: -
v_call: TRBV6-1
j_call: TRBJ2-1
d_call: -
cdr3_nt: TGTGCCAGCAGTCCCTCCGAGGGTTCCTACAATGAGCAGTTCTTC
cdr3_aa: CASSPSEGSYNEQFF

clone_size: -
v_call: TRBV7-2
j_call: TRBJ1-2
d_call: TRBD1
cdr3_nt: TGTGCCAGCAGCACTGACAGGGCCGCATATGGCTACACCTTC
cdr3_aa: CASSTDRAAYGYTF

clone_size: once
v_call: TRBV29-1
j_call: TRBJ2-5
d_call: -
cdr3_nt: TGCAGCGTTTTCGCGCGTAGGCAAGAGACCCAGTACTTC
cdr3_aa: CSVFARRQETQYF

clone_size: -
v_call: TRBV2
j_call: TRBJ1-4
d_call: -
cdr3_nt: TGTGCCAGCAGTGAAAATGGGGTGGCTAATGAAAAACTGTTTTTT
cdr3_aa: CASSENGVANEKLFF

clone_size: -
v_call: TRBV19
j_call: TRBJ2-7
d_call: TRBD1
cdr3_nt: TGTGCCAGTACACCCGGGACAGCCTCCTACGAGCAGTACTTC
cdr3_aa: CASTPGTASYEQYF

clone_size: -
v_call: TRBV21-1
j_call: TRBJ2-7
d_call: -
cdr3_nt: TGTGCCAGCAGCCCTCCCGTTGGGGGAACGTTCATTGTGCAGTACTTC
cdr3_aa: CASSPPVGGTFIVQYF